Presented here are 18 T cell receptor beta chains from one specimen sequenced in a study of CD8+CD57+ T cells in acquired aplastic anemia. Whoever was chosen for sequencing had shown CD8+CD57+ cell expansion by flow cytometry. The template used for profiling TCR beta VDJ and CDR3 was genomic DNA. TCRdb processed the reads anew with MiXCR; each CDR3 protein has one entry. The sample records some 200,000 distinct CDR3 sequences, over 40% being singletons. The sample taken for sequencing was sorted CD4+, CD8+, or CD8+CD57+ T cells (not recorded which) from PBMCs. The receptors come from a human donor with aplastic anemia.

The CDR3 DNA reads as TGTGCCAGCAGCTTAAACAGGGGTGAGTTCTTC. Translating it yields CASSLNRGEFF. The chain combines TRBV5-5 with TRBJ2-1; 7 nucleotides align to TRBD1. The CDR3 has 11 amino acids. Germline V gene lookup returns CDR1 SGHKS and CDR2 YYEKEE (reference sequence). With 2 bases clipped from V and 14 bases from J, the junction kept 4 bases outside the gene matches. Filled out from reference TRBV5-5 and TRBJ2-1, the complete variable domain reads DAGVTQSPTHLIKTRGQQVTLRCSPISGHKSVSWYQQVLGQGPQFIFQYYEKEERGRGNFPDRFSARQFPNYSSELNVNALLLGDSALYLCASSLNRGEFFGPGTRLTVL.

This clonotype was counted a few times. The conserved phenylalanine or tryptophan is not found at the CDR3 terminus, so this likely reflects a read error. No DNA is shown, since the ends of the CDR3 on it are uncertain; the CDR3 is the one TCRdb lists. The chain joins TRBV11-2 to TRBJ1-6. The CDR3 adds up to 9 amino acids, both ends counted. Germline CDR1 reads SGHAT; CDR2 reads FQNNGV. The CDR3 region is CASSSPRYS.

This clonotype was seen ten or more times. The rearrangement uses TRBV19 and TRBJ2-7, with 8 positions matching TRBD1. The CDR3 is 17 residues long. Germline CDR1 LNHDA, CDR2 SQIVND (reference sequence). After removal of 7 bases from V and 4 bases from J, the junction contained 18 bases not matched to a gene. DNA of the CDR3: TGTGCCAGTATGGGCGGACAGGGCCGTGGATACGGGTACGAGCAGTACTTC. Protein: CASMGGQGRGYGYEQYF. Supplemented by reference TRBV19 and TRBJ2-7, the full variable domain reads DGGITQSPKYLFRKEGQNVTLSCEQNLNHDAMYWYRQDPGQGLRLIYYSQIVNDFQKGDIAEGYSVSREKKESFPLTVTSAQKNPTAFYLCASMGGQGRGYGYEQYFGPGTRLTVT.

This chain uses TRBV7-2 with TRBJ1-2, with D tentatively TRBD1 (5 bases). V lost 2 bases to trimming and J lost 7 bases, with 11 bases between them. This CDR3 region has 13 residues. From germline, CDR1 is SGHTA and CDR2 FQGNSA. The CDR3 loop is CASSLQGRSGYTF. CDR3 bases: TGTGCCAGCAGCTTACAGGGACGGAGTGGCTACACCTTC.

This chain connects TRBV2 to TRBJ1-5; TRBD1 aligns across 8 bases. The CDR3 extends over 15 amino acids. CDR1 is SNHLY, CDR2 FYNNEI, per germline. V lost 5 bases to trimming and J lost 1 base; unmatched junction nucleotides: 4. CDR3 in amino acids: CASSSRTGSNQPQHF. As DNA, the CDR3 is TGTGCCAGCAGTAGCCGGACAGGGAGCAATCAGCCCCAGCATTTT.

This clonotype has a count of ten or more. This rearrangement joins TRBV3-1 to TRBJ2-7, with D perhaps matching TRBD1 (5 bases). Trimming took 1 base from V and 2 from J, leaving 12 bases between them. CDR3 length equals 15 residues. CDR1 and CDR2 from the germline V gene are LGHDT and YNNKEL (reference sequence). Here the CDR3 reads CASSQADRPAYEQYF. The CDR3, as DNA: TGTGCCAGCAGCCAAGCTGACAGACCCGCCTACGAGCAGTACTTC.

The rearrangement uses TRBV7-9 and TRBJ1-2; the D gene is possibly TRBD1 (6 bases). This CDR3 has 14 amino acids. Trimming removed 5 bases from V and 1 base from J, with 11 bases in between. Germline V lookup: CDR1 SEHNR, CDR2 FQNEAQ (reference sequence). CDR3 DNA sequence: TGTGCCAGCAGCGTCACAGGGTTTAACTATGGCTACACCTTC. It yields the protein CASSVTGFNYGYTF.

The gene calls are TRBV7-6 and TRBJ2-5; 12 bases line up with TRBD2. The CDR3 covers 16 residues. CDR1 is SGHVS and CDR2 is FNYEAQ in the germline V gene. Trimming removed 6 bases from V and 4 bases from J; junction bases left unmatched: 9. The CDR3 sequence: CASSALAGGPGETQYF. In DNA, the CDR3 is TGTGCCAGCAGTGCCCTAGCGGGAGGGCCGGGAGAGACCCAGTACTTC.

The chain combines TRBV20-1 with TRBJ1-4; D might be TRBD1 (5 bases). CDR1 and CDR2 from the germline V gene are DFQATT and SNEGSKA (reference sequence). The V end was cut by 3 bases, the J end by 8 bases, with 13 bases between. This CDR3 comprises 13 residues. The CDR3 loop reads CSASSGAREKLFF. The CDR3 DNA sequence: TGCAGTGCTAGTTCCGGGGCGAGGGAAAAACTGTTTTTT.

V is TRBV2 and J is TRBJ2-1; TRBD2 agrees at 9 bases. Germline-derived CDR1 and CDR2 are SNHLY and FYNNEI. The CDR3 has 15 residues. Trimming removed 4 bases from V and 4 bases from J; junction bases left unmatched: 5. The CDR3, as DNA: TGTGCCAGCAGTGGTACGCTAGCGGGATACAATGAGCAGTTCTTC. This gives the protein CASSGTLAGYNEQFF. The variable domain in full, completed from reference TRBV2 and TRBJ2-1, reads EPEVTQTPSHQVTQMGQEVILRCVPISNHLYFYWYRQILGQKVEFLVSFYNNEISEKSEIFDDQFSVERPDGSNFTLKIRSTKLEDSAMYFCASSGTLAGYNEQFFGPGTRLTVL.

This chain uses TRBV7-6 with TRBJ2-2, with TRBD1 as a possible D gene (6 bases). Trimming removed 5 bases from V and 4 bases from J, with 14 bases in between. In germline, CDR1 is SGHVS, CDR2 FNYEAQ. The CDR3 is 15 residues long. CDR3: CASSPAQGRTGELFF. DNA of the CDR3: TGTGCCAGCAGCCCGGCCCAGGGGCGCACCGGGGAGCTGTTTTTT. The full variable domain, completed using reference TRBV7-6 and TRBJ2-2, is GAGVSQSPRYKVTKRGQDVALRCDPISGHVSLYWYRQALGQGPEFLTYFNYEAQQDKSGLPNDRFSAERPEGSISTLTIQRTEQRDSAMYRCASSPAQGRTGELFFGEGSRLTVL.

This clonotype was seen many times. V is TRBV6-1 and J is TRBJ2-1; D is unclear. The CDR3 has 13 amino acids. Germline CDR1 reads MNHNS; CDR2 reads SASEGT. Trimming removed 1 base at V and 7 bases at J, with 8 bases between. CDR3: CASSEVAKNEQFF. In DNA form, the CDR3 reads TGTGCCAGCAGTGAAGTGGCTAAGAATGAGCAGTTCTTC.

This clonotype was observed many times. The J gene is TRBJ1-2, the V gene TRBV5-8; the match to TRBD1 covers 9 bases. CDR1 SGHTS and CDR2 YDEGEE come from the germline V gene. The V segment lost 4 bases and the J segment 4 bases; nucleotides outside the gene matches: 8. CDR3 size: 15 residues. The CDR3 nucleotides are TGTGCCAGCAGCAGGACAGGGGAGCCAGGCTATGGCTACACCTTC. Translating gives CASSRTGEPGYGYTF.

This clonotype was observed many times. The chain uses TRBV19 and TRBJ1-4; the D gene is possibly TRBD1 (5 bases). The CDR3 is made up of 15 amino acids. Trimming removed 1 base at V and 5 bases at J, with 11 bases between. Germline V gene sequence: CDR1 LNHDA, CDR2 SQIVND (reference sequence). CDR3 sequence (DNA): TGTGCCAGTAGTATAGGACAGCTACTCAATGAAAAACTGTTTTTT. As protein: CASSIGQLLNEKLFF.

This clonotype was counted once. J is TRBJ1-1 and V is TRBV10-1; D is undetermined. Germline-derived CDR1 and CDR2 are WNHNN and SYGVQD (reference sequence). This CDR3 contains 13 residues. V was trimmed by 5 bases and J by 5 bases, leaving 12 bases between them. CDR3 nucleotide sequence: TGCGCCAGCAGTCCGGGAGGAGGAACTGAAGCTTTCTTT. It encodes CASSPGGGTEAFF.

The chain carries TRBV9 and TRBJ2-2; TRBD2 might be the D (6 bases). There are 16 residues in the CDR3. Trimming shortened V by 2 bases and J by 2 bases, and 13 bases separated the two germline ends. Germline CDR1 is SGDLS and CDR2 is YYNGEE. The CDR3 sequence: CASSVVAAVNTGELFF. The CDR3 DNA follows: TGTGCCAGCAGCGTGGTAGCGGCGGTCAACACCGGGGAGCTGTTTTTT.

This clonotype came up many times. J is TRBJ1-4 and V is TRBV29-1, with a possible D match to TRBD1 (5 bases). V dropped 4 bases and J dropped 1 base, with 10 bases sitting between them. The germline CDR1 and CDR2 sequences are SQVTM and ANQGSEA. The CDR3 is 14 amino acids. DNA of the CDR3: TGCAGCGTTGGAGCAGGGTTAACTAATGAAAAACTGTTTTTT. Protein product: CSVGAGLTNEKLFF.

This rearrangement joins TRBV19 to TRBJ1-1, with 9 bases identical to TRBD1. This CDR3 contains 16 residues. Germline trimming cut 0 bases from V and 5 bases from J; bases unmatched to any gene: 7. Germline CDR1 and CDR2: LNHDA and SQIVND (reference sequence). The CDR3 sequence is CASSIDSGTGFTEAFF. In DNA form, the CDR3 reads TGTGCCAGTAGTATAGATTCCGGGACAGGGTTTACTGAAGCTTTCTTT.